Sequencing of this TCR beta chain was carried out in a study of T cell responses to AZD1222 COVID-19 vaccine (dated by TCRdb to the early 2020s). Notes on the research overall: Because spike-specific TCR depth and breadth did not differ between the two schedules, AZD1222 recipients who got a second dose at roughly 4 weeks were pooled with those who got a second dose at roughly 12 weeks. Trial participants were enrolled into age subgroups of 18-55, 56-69 and 70-plus years, which contained 148, 28 and 57 TCR-sequenced participants, respectively. TCR sequencing covered 230 or so trial participants: 200 to 210 given two doses of AZD1222 and 26 given two doses of MenACWY control vaccine.

The germline V gene gives CDR1 as SGHTA and CDR2 as FQGNSA. The CDR3 holds 12 amino acids from the cysteine to the phenylalanine. This entry keeps only the CDR3 DNA: 36 bases, framed from base 1. A distance of 10 bases separates the germline ends of V and J, which lose 11 bases and 2 bases respectively. Explained via the paper, the time point label denotes: baseline before first vaccination. Vaccinee samples were obtained from the UK trials COV001 and COV002, which included a single-blind randomized controlled phase 2/3 trial of AZD1222 (ChAdOx1 nCoV-19) in healthy adults. Trial participant PBMC samples were collected at day 0 and day 28 after the second dose for TCRbeta chain sequencing. Note on this clone: What antigen it recognizes has not been identified. Per-base qualities were not stored, and no clone one base away is much larger.

The paper as a whole reports these results and caveats: In the small 56-69-year group, the increase in depth fell short of significance, most likely because of low power. After two AZD1222 doses, both the breadth and the depth of spike-specific TCRs were significantly higher than at day 0 and than in MenACWY recipients. Reportedly, almost half of the unique spike-specific TCRs recognized epitopes lying outside the regions that are mutated in the B.1.351 and B.1.1.7 variants. Because no day 14 peak-response samples were available, the repertoires could be characterized only after the peak T cell response. Only 5 to 7 AZD1222 recipients were SARS-CoV-2 seropositive at baseline, limiting conclusions about previously exposed vaccinees. Vaccine-associated CD4 TCRs spanned the whole spike protein, with dominant responses in regions 160-218 and 743-854. Participants were mostly white British, with more females than males. The authors suggested clonal diversity may have been underestimated.

The CDR3 regions of human TCRbeta chains were analyzed by immunosequencing. The original methods were these. Repertoire TCRs were checked for matches against a reference library of SARS-CoV-2-specific TCRs that had been generated using the MIRA antigen-specificity platform. Breadth was defined as the fraction of unique TCRs that were SARS-CoV-2-associated. Depth was defined as the fraction of total T cells that were SARS-CoV-2-associated. Using the MIRA data, each spike-specific TCR was assigned both to the spike region to which the TCR was reactive and to a CD4 or CD8 class. Log10-transformed breadth and depth values were compared by one-way ANOVA with Sidak's multiple comparisons tests. TCRdb took over this immuneACCESS table, retaining in-frame rearrangements with V and J assigned. Such tables are incomplete; in checked studies, under half of the missing clones stem from an unresolved V gene, and the remainder is unexplained. That table supplies the V and J calls and clone size; D and trimming were determined from the DNA. The sample table lists roughly 140,000 clones, about 86% of them with a count of one. The ten top clones hold about 3% of the sample.

The rearranged segments are TRBV7-2 and TRBJ1-3, with TRBD1 tentatively as D gene (5 bases match). The input for sequencing was peripheral blood, taken on day 0 of AZD1222 vaccination. The receptor was isolated from an adult in good health. The CDR3 protein: CASGTAGNTIYF. Read as DNA, the sequence is TGTGCCTCCGGGACGGCTGGAAACACCATATATTTT.